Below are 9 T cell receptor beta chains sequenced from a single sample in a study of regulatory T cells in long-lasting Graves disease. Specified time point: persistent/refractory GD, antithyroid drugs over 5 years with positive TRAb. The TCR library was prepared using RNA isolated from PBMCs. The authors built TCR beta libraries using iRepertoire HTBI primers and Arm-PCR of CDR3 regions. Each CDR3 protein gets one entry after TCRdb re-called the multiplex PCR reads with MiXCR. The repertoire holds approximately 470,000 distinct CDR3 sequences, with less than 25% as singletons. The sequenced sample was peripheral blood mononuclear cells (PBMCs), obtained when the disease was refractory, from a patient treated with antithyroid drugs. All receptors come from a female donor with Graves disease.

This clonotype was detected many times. The CDR3 protein is CASNDYPAAGNTIYF. CDR3 DNA sequence: TGTGCCAGCAACGACTACCCGGCGGCGGGTAACACCATATATTTT. The chain recombines TRBV12-3 or TRBV12-4 with TRBJ1-3; no clear D gene. The V end lost 7 bases, the J end lost 7 bases, and 20 bases lay between the germline ends. The CDR3 has 15 amino acids.

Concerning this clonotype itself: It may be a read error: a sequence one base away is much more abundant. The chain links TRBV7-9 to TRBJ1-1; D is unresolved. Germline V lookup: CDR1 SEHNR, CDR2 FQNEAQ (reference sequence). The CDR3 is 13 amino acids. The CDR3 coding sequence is TGTGCCAGCAGCGCAGACGCGAACACTGAAACTTTCTTT. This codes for CASSADANTETFF.

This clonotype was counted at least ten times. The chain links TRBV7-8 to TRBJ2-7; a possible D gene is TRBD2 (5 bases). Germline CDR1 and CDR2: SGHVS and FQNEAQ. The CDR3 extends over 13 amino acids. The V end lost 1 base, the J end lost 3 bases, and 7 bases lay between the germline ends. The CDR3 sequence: CASSLEADYEQYF. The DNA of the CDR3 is TGTGCCAGCAGCTTAGAAGCGGACTACGAGCAGTACTTC.

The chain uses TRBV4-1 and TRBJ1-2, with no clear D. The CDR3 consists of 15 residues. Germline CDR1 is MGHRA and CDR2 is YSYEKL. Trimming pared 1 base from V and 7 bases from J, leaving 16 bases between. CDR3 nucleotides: TGCGCCAGCAGCCAAGGAGACCGGGATCTTAGTGGCTACACCTTC. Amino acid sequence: CASSQGDRDLSGYTF.

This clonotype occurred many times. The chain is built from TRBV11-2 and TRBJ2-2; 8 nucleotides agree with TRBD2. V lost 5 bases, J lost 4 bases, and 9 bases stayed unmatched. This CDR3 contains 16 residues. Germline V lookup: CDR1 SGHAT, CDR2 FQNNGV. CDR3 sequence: CASSNPGLEVTGELFF. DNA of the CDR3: TGTGCCAGCAGCAACCCGGGACTAGAGGTCACCGGGGAGCTGTTTTTT.

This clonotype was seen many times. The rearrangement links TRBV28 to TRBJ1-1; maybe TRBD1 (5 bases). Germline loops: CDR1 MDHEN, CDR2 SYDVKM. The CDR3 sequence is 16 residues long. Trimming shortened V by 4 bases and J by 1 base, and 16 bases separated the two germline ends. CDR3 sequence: CASSSGVRGGNTEAFF. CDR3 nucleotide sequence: TGTGCCAGCAGTTCGGGGGTACGGGGAGGGAACACTGAAGCTTTCTTT.

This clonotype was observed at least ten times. CDR3 region: CAWSVQLEAFF. The CDR3 DNA reads as TGTGCCTGGAGTGTACAATTAGAAGCTTTCTTT. V usage is TRBV30 and J usage is TRBJ1-1; D not resolved. This CDR3 is 11 amino acids long. Germline V gene lookup returns CDR1 GTSNPN and CDR2 SVGIG (reference sequence). The V and J ends lost 0 bases and 8 bases respectively, with 7 bases between them. Based on the CDR3 plus reference TRBV30 and TRBJ1-1, the full variable domain is SQTIHQWPATLVQPVGSPLSLECTVEGTSNPNLYWYRQAAGRGLQLLFYSVGIGQISSEVPQNLSASRPQDRQFILSSKKLLLSDSGFYLCAWSVQLEAFFGQGTRLTVV.

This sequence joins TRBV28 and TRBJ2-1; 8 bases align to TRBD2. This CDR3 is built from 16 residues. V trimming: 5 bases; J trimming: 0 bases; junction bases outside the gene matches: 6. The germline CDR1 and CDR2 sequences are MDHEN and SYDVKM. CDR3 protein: CASSIIAGSSYNEQFF. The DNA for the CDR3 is TGTGCCAGCAGTATTATAGCGGGGAGCTCCTACAATGAGCAGTTCTTC.

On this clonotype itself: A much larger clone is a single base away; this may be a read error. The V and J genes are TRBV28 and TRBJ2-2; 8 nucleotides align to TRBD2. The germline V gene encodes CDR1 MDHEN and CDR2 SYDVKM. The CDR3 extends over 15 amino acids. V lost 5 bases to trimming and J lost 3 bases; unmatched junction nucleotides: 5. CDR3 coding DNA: TGTGCCAGCAGTATACTAGCGGAGCACACCGGGGAGCTGTTTTTT. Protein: CASSILAEHTGELFF.